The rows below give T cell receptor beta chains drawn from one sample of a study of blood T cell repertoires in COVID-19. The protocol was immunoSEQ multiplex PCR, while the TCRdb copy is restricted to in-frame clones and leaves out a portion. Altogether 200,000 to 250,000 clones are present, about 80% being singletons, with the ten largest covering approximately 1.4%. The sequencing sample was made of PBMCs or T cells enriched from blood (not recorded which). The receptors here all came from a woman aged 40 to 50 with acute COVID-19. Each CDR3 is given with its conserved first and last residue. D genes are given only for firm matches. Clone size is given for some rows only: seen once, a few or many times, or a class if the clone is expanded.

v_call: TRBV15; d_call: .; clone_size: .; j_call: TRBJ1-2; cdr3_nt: TGTGCCACCAGCAGATCCCCGGGCAGGGCGTCTGGCTACACCTTC; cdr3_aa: CATSRSPGRASGYTF
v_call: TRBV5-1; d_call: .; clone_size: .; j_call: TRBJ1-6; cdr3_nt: TGCGCCAGCAGCGCGGAGGCAGGGGTAAATTCACCCCTCCACTTT; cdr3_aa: CASSAEAGVNSPLHF
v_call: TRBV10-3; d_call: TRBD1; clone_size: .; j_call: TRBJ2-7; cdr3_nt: TGTGCCACCGGGACAGGGGGGGTAAACGAGCAGTACTTC; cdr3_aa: CATGTGGVNEQYF
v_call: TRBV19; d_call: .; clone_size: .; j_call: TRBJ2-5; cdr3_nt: TGTGCCAGTAGTAGGGGGCGTGAGACCCAGTACTTC; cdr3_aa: CASSRGRETQYF
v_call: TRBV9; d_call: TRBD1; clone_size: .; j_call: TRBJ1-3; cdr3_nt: TGTGCCAGCAGCACGTACCGAGAGGGGGCCGGAAACACCATATATTTT; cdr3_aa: CASSTYREGAGNTIYF
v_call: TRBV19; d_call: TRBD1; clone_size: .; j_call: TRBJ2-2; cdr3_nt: TGTGCCAGTAGTAGGGACAGAGGGTTTGGGACCGGGGAGCTGTTTTTT; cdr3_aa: CASSRDRGFGTGELFF
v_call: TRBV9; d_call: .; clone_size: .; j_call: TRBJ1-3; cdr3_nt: TGTGCCAGCAGCGGTAGGACGGCATCGGGAGGAAACACCATATATTTT; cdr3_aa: CASSGRTASGGNTIYF
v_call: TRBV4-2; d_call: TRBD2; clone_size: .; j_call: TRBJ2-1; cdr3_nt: TGTGCCAGCAGCCAGGCGTCTAGCGGGAGGCACAATGAGCAGTTCTTC; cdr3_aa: CASSQASSGRHNEQFF
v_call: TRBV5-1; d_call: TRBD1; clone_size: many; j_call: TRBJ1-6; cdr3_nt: TGCGCCAGCAGCCCGGACAGGACAAATTCACCCCTCCACTTT; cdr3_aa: CASSPDRTNSPLHF
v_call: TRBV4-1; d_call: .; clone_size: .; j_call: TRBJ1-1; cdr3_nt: TGCGCCAGCAGCCAAGATTCCGACACTGAAGCTTTCTTT; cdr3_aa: CASSQDSDTEAFF